The rows below give T cell receptor beta chains drawn from one sample of a study of blood T cell repertoires in COVID-19. Using immunoSEQ multiplex PCR, the repertoire was profiled, and TCRdb retains in-frame clones only, with some absent. The table records approximately 80,000 clones, 90% of them present only once. The sample consisted of peripheral blood. All receptors derive from a woman aged 45-60 years in a cohort sampled during active COVID-19. The CDR3 runs from the conserved cysteine through the conserved F or W. Some rows mark clone size as missing; the rest say once, few, many or name a class of expanded clone.

>TRBV30|NA|TRBJ1-5
CAWSRGAGVSNQPQHF
>TRBV10-3|NA|TRBJ1-5
CAISESGGGQPQHF
>TRBV5-1|NA|TRBJ1-5
CASSLTGGNQPQHF
>TRBV19|NA|TRBJ1-4
CASSINFGTGDEKLFF
>TRBV6-2/TRBV6-3|NA|TRBJ2-3
CASSFVLGTDTQYF
>TRBV5-6|few|TRBJ1-2
CASSPANYRGVAYGYTF
>TRBV7-9|NA|TRBJ2-5
CASSRPAGSPETQYF
>TRBV19|NA|TRBJ2-1
CASTAGRVFRDEQFF
>TRBV9|NA|TRBJ2-2
CASNDPGGRTGELFF
>TRBV7-8|NA|TRBJ1-2
CASSLAWTDTYGYTF
>TRBV2|NA|TRBJ2-1
CASKGAGLAGGAYNEQFF
>TRBV11-2|NA|TRBJ1-1
CASSLVTGGAETEAFF
>TRBV2|NA|TRBJ1-5
CASSAEGVSNQPQHF
>TRBV5-8|NA|TRBJ2-4
CASTQSGNIQYF
>TRBV5-1|NA|TRBJ2-7
CASSLDVRAFSYEQYF
>TRBV30|NA|TRBJ1-1
CAWGRQGEAFF
>TRBV18|NA|TRBJ1-4
CASSPLPLDSNEKLFF
>TRBV2|once|TRBJ2-1
CASTLGRTGGLYNEQFF
>TRBV2|NA|TRBJ2-1
CASSDGYRRKQFF
>TRBV6-2/TRBV6-3|NA|TRBJ2-1
CASNPRTGSYNEQFF
>TRBV10-3|NA|TRBJ2-1
CAISRETYNEQFF
>TRBV6-6|NA|TRBJ1-5
CASSYSEDRETQPQHF
>TRBV5-1|NA|TRBJ2-3
CASSLGTGGMNTQYF
>TRBV11-2|NA|TRBJ2-2
CASSLTNTGELFF
>TRBV2|NA|TRBJ1-3
CASSRRGRLTGNTIYF
>TRBV27|NA|TRBJ2-1
CASSLGSPSYNEQFF
>TRBV11-2|NA|TRBJ1-5
CASSPPGEEGQPQHF
>TRBV12-3/TRBV12-4|NA|TRBJ2-1
CASRWTSVNEQFF
>TRBV30|NA|TRBJ2-1
CAWTAHYSHNEQFF
>TRBV10-3|NA|TRBJ1-2
CAISGTDLNGYTF
>TRBV12-3/TRBV12-4|once|TRBJ1-1
CASSRTPEAFF
>TRBV10-3|NA|TRBJ1-1
CAISESVRLAEAFF
>TRBV20-1|once|TRBJ2-3
CSASRLAVNWGDTQYF
>TRBV10-3|NA|TRBJ2-1
CAISELEGTSGRNNEQFF
>TRBV30|once|TRBJ2-1
CAWRPSGFYNEQFF
>TRBV7-6|NA|TRBJ2-3
CASSSVPGDTQYF
>TRBV6-6|few|TRBJ1-3
CASRPIGAGNTIYF
>TRBV6-1|NA|TRBJ2-3
CASSERREGTDTQYF
>TRBV18|NA|TRBJ2-1
CASSPSGTPGDNEQFF
>TRBV28|NA|TRBJ1-6
CAISGKPLHF
>TRBV3-1/TRBV3-2|NA|TRBJ1-2
CASSQGGQNGGYTF
>TRBV28|NA|TRBJ1-1
CASSPPDSYEAFF
>TRBV5-1|once|TRBJ2-2
CASSSRDRVRTRELFF
>TRBV5-6|NA|TRBJ1-2
CASSPSSLRDGYTF
>TRBV10-3|NA|TRBJ1-1
CAISESYELQAFF
>TRBV9|once|TRBJ2-6
CASSPRRGQYSSGANVLTF
>TRBV24-1|NA|TRBJ1-2
CATSARDSYGYTF
>TRBV5-4|NA|TRBJ2-1
CASSLGLAGGGNEQFF
>TRBV4-1|NA|TRBJ1-2
CASSQAAGMGYGYTF
>TRBV7-2|NA|TRBJ2-1
CASSLHSHNEQFF
>TRBV5-4|NA|TRBJ2-2
CASSLGRVGLNTGELFF
>TRBV24-1|NA|TRBJ2-5
CATSAGGQGGKETQYF
>TRBV7-2|NA|TRBJ2-1
CASSSPSSGLAGGYEQFF
>TRBV19|NA|TRBJ2-5
CASSLLRGETQYF